This T cell receptor (beta chain) was obtained from a study of breast tumors, draining lymph nodes, adjacent tissues. Findings and limits, study-wide: Compared with lymph nodes, tumors were less diverse; compared with nontumor tissue, more. That most tumor T cells come from lymph nodes remained unproven. Findings are consistent with lymph node origin and intratumoral expansion of most tumor T cells. Luminal-like breast cancer showed significantly greater tumor-nontumor repertoire similarity than basal-like breast cancer did.

MiXCR was run by TCRdb on the multiplex PCR reads, yielding one entry per CDR3 protein. The data show about 230,000 distinct CDR3 sequences, with 32% seen just once and around 1.5% held by the top ten. This clonotype showed up many times. Its antigen remains unknown. The lymph nodes were axillary draining lymph nodes from breast cancer patients. Losses at the gene ends were 7 bases for V and 11 bases for J; bases not matched to a gene: 10. The length of the CDR3 is 15 residues. Germline V gene data show CDR1 as MNHNY and CDR2 as SVGAGI (reference sequence). Sequences were obtained from axillary lymph node tissue. V and J are TRBV6-6 and TRBJ1-6; 11 positions match TRBD1. This TCR was sampled from a female donor with breast cancer. Some clones in this sample may be carry-over from other donors' samples. This chain's CDR3 is CASTQTGTGGAPLHF. CDR3 DNA: TGTGCCAGCACCCAAACCGGGACAGGGGGTGCACCCCTCCACTTT.